Below are 9 T cell receptor beta chains sequenced from a single sample in a study of cytomegalovirus exposure and HLA in healthy donors. A multiplex PCR was run with 60 Vbeta primers and 13 Jbeta primers. Clones were sequenced by immunoSEQ multiplex PCR, and TCRdb holds only the in-frame ones, with some missing. The sample shows about 130,000 clones, less than 85% of them seen only once. What was sequenced was PBMCs. These receptor sequences come from a man aged 30-40 years in good health and CMV-seronegative.

The V and J genes are TRBV30 and TRBJ2-1; TRBD2 aligns across 10 bases. The CDR3 is 16 residues long. Germline CDR1 reads GTSNPN; CDR2 reads SVGIG (reference sequence). With V trimmed by 7 bases and J by 5 bases, 14 bases remained unmatched. The CDR3 loop is CASGALAGVFHNEQFF. In DNA form, the CDR3 reads TGTGCCTCCGGGGCCCTAGCGGGAGTTTTCCACAATGAGCAGTTCTTC.

The count of this clone is one. The chain links TRBV7-9 to TRBJ2-7; D is unresolved. CDR3 size: 13 residues. Between the trimmed V and J ends, which lost 2 bases and 4 bases, there was a span of 9 bases. Germline CDR1 and CDR2: SEHNR and FQNEAQ (reference sequence). The CDR3 DNA is TGTGCCAGCAGCTTACAATCCCAGTACGAGCAGTACTTC. It is translated as CASSLQSQYEQYF. Combining the CDR3 with reference TRBV7-9 and TRBJ2-7 gives the whole variable domain DTGVSQNPRHKITKRGQNVTFRCDPISEHNRLYWYRQTLGQGPEFLTYFQNEAQLEKSRLLSDRFSAERPKGSFSTLEIQRTEQGDSAMYLCASSLQSQYEQYFGPGTRLTVT.

The V call is TRBV9, the J call TRBJ2-1, with 11 bases lining up with TRBD2. CDR1 is SGDLS, CDR2 YYNGEE, per germline. V shed 4 bases and J 6 bases; nucleotides not matched to a gene: 6. CDR3 length: 15 residues. The DNA of the CDR3 is TGTGCCAGCAGCCTTAGCGGGAGGGGCGGCAATGAGCAGTTCTTC. Its translation is CASSLSGRGGNEQFF.

V usage is TRBV5-1 and J usage is TRBJ1-1; maybe TRBD1 (6 bases). Germline-derived CDR1 and CDR2 are SGHRS and YFSETQ. Trimming removed 0 bases at V and 4 bases at J, with 13 bases between. The CDR3 totals 15 residues. The CDR3 sequence: CASSLEQGPATEAFF. The CDR3 nucleotides are TGCGCCAGCAGCTTGGAACAGGGCCCCGCCACTGAAGCTTTCTTT.

This clone was seen just once. This chain connects TRBV4-1 to TRBJ1-1, with 7 nucleotides matching TRBD1. The V gene's germline CDR1 is MGHRA and CDR2 YSYEKL. The CDR3 runs to 15 residues. Germline trimming cut 5 bases from V and 3 bases from J; bases unmatched to any gene: 9. CDR3: CASSSLTGLDTEAFF. In DNA, the CDR3 is TGCGCCAGCAGCTCCCTGACAGGGCTGGACACTGAAGCTTTCTTT.

The chain employs TRBV5-1 and TRBJ2-1, with D maybe TRBD2 (5 bases). V lost 5 bases to trimming and J lost 1 base, with 22 bases between them. Germline V gene data show CDR1 as SGHRS and CDR2 as YFSETQ. The CDR3 is 18 amino acids. The CDR3 spells CASSQGGWRVVSYNEQFF. DNA of the CDR3: TGCGCCAGCAGTCAAGGTGGTTGGCGGGTCGTATCCTACAATGAGCAGTTCTTC.

This clone was seen only once. The chain uses TRBV9 and TRBJ1-2; 8 bases are shared with TRBD1. The V segment lost 1 base and the J segment 13 bases; nucleotides outside the gene matches: 15. Germline V gives CDR1 SGDLS, CDR2 YYNGEE. The CDR3 covers 15 residues. The CDR3 sequence: CASSVTDRQGSALTF. CDR3 DNA sequence: TGTGCCAGCAGCGTAACCGATCGACAGGGGTCCGCCCTCACCTTC.

The chain uses TRBV19 and TRBJ1-2, with no clear D. The CDR3 length is 13 residues. Trimming stripped 1 base from V and 6 bases from J, with 9 bases between. Per the germline V gene, CDR1 is LNHDA and CDR2 is SQIVND (reference sequence). The CDR3 is CASSIGQENGYTF. CDR3 DNA: TGTGCCAGTAGTATAGGGCAGGAAAATGGCTACACCTTC. Full variable domain (rest looked up from reference TRBV19 and TRBJ1-2): DGGITQSPKYLFRKEGQNVTLSCEQNLNHDAMYWYRQDPGQGLRLIYYSQIVNDFQKGDIAEGYSVSREKKESFPLTVTSAQKNPTAFYLCASSIGQENGYTFGSGTRLTVV.

The V gene is TRBV28, the J gene TRBJ1-5; D unresolved. Germline CDR1 MDHEN, CDR2 SYDVKM. V gave up 10 bases and J gave up 0 bases, with 7 bases separating them. This CDR3 has 12 amino acids. Here the CDR3 DNA reads TGTGCCACCACTTATAGCAATCAGCCCCAGCATTTT. Translating it yields CATTYSNQPQHF.